The source of this T cell receptor beta chain is a study of CD8+CD57+ T cells in acquired aplastic anemia (dated by TCRdb to the late 2010s). Looking at the study overall: DNA extracted from sorted CD4+ and CD8+ cells had a mean of approximately 3 ug, with a range of roughly 0.18 to 27.4 ug. CD8+CD57+ expansion was defined as a frequency above the mean frequency observed in healthy subjects.

Turning to this clonotype: The clone's antigen remains unknown. Base qualities are not recorded, but no much larger clone differs from it by a single base.

The patients picked for sequencing were ones in whom flow cytometry had shown an expansion of CD8+CD57+ cells. All patients had severe acquired aplastic anemia diagnosed by International Study of Aplastic Anemia and Agranulocytosis and Camitta criteria. At the time blood was sampled, none of the patients had received any therapy. In the study, sorted CD4+ and CD8+ blood T cells from patients with severe aplastic anemia and from healthy subjects underwent deep sequencing of TCR repertoires. In the USA, patient enrollment took place under clinicaltrials.gov protocols 00001620, 01623167, 00001397, 00071045, 00081523 and 00961064. Ficoll-Paque density gradient centrifugation was used to isolate peripheral blood mononuclear cells. CD4+ and CD8+ T cells were sorted by FACS or magnetic beads before DNA extraction. Profiling of TCR beta VDJ combinations and CDR3 sequences used genomic DNA as the template. TCR repertoire sequencing was run on an Illumina HiSeq 2000. The paper's processing steps were these. Repertoires were assessed using TRBV/TRBJ rearrangement plots, CDR3 size and DJ length profiles, and Simpson's diversity index. The immunodominant clone was defined as the most abundant DNA sequence in deep sequencing data. CDR3 amino acid sequences were checked for sharing across subjects and were also compared against the VDJdb database and published repertoires. In-frame beta chains were kept once TCRdb had trimmed the public reads at Q25 with fastp and called clones with MiXCR. All rows with the same CDR3 protein become a single entry with the most common DNA and genes. The V and J calls follow TCRdb's processing rather than the paper's. The table for this sample lists 200,000 to 250,000 distinct CDR3 sequences; roughly two thirds of them were counted only once. The ten largest clones take up around 50% of the sample.

The trim is 0 bases for V and 0 bases for J, with a gap of 9 bases between the germline ends. CDR1 DFQATT and CDR2 SNEGSKA were looked up in the germline V gene (reference sequence). From cysteine to phenylalanine, the CDR3 is 15 amino acids long. Only CDR3 DNA remains: 45 bases, in frame from the first base. What the work shows at the level of the full study, not this receptor alone: Patients and healthy controls showed no significant difference in CD8+ Simpson's diversity (P=0.060). Twenty-nine CD8+ CDR3 sequences were found in both patients and controls but appeared to be highly expressed in patients and within the immunodominant clones of the patients.

The sample was sorted CD4+, CD8+, or CD8+CD57+ T cells (not recorded which) from PBMCs. This clonotype originated in a human donor with aplastic anemia. The chain couples TRBV20-1 to TRBJ2-1; TRBD2 is perhaps the D gene, given 6 matching bases. Here is the DNA: TGCAGTGCTAGAGATGCGGGGTTCTCCTACAATGAGCAGTTCTTC. The resulting protein is CSARDAGFSYNEQFF.